The clone carrying this TCR beta chain was detected once. The data belong to a study of technical replicates of blood from several donors. Assay: immunoSEQ multiplex PCR; the TCRdb copy retains only in-frame clones and omits some. Here the sample spans tens of thousands of clones, about nine tenths being singletons. Sequencing used T cells isolated from PBMCs. The receptor comes from a human donor in good health. Some clones in this sample may be carry-over from other donors' samples.

The CDR3 nucleotides read TGTGCCAGCAGCGACGGAGGGGGCAGGACTGAAGCTTTCTTT. Translating it yields CASSDGGGRTEAFF. The chain recombines TRBV9 with TRBJ1-1; 7 bases align to TRBD1. Germline assignment: CDR1 SGDLS and CDR2 YYNGEE. The J segment lost 5 bases and the V segment lost 3 bases, leaving 7 bases of the junction unmatched. The CDR3 runs to 14 residues.